These T cell receptor beta chains were read from a single sample in a study of CD8+ T cells in alopecia areata. Clones were read by immunoSEQ multiplex PCR, and TCRdb kept only the in-frame ones, dropping some. Among 150,000 to 180,000 clones listed, 50% to 65% were seen once. The specimen was CD8+ T cells sorted from blood, collected at week 0. The receptors originated from a human donor with alopecia areata. Both conserved end residues are part of each CDR3. The order of the fields is V gene, clone size, J gene, CDR3 protein. Expanded clones get a size class; other rows say once, few or many, or leave the size out.

V gene: TRBV30
clone size: once
J gene: TRBJ1-1
CDR3 protein: CAWMWTGVRNTEAFF

V gene: TRBV9
clone size: NA
J gene: TRBJ1-2
CDR3 protein: CASSEEEKAPNYGYTF

V gene: TRBV13
clone size: NA
J gene: TRBJ1-2
CDR3 protein: CASSPNGQDSYGYTF

V gene: TRBV5-1
clone size: NA
J gene: TRBJ2-7
CDR3 protein: CASSLTGSYEQYF

V gene: TRBV7-2
clone size: medium-sized
J gene: TRBJ1-4
CDR3 protein: CASSLGQANEKLFF

V gene: TRBV27
clone size: NA
J gene: TRBJ2-3
CDR3 protein: CASSSPGTEGTDTQYF

V gene: TRBV6-5
clone size: NA
J gene: TRBJ2-1
CDR3 protein: CASSGSGGPREEQFF

V gene: TRBV5-1
clone size: NA
J gene: TRBJ1-6
CDR3 protein: CASSRTDNSPLHF

V gene: TRBV7-9
clone size: few
J gene: TRBJ2-7
CDR3 protein: CASSFGPLNEQYF

V gene: TRBV30
clone size: NA
J gene: TRBJ1-2
CDR3 protein: CAWSLGTGGYGYTF

V gene: TRBV5-1
clone size: once
J gene: TRBJ2-7
CDR3 protein: CASSLEPTGSSYEQYF

V gene: TRBV6-1
clone size: NA
J gene: TRBJ2-2
CDR3 protein: CASQDRRVTGELFF

V gene: TRBV7-6
clone size: few
J gene: TRBJ1-1
CDR3 protein: CASSLEGNEAFF

V gene: TRBV29-1
clone size: NA
J gene: TRBJ2-1
CDR3 protein: CSVTRSSYNEQFF

V gene: TRBV2
clone size: NA
J gene: TRBJ1-1
CDR3 protein: CASSETGGNTEAFF

V gene: TRBV30
clone size: NA
J gene: TRBJ1-1
CDR3 protein: CAWRVGTEAFF

V gene: TRBV9
clone size: NA
J gene: TRBJ1-2
CDR3 protein: CASTPWGSNYGYTF

V gene: TRBV4-3
clone size: NA
J gene: TRBJ2-3
CDR3 protein: CASSQDLGGTSITPSTDTQYF

V gene: TRBV30
clone size: few
J gene: TRBJ2-7
CDR3 protein: CACRGQGAYEQYF

V gene: TRBV6-4
clone size: NA
J gene: TRBJ2-1
CDR3 protein: CASSDRGDNEQFF

V gene: TRBV5-1
clone size: few
J gene: TRBJ1-1
CDR3 protein: CASSAGDNTEAFF

V gene: TRBV10-3
clone size: few
J gene: TRBJ1-2
CDR3 protein: CAISVRGTNYGYTF

V gene: TRBV5-6
clone size: few
J gene: TRBJ2-1
CDR3 protein: CASSSSGGEQFF

V gene: TRBV9
clone size: few
J gene: TRBJ2-7
CDR3 protein: CASTTSGTGEQYF

V gene: TRBV9
clone size: NA
J gene: TRBJ1-2
CDR3 protein: CASSPRDRVYADYGYTF

V gene: TRBV5-6
clone size: NA
J gene: TRBJ2-7
CDR3 protein: CASRATSQGEQYF

V gene: TRBV9
clone size: NA
J gene: TRBJ2-7
CDR3 protein: CASSVAQHEQYF

V gene: TRBV7-9
clone size: NA
J gene: TRBJ2-7
CDR3 protein: CASSLSGEQYF

V gene: TRBV11-1
clone size: NA
J gene: TRBJ2-1
CDR3 protein: CASSLEGQGVYEQFF

V gene: TRBV30
clone size: NA
J gene: TRBJ2-7
CDR3 protein: CAWNSGALSYEQYF

V gene: TRBV27
clone size: few
J gene: TRBJ2-7
CDR3 protein: CASSPQIQGRDEQYF

V gene: TRBV6-6
clone size: NA
J gene: TRBJ2-3
CDR3 protein: CASSPAAPGQYF

V gene: TRBV29-1
clone size: NA
J gene: TRBJ1-1
CDR3 protein: CSGTGTGGENTEAFF

V gene: TRBV13
clone size: NA
J gene: TRBJ2-7
CDR3 protein: CASSYADYAYEQYF

V gene: TRBV25-1
clone size: NA
J gene: TRBJ1-1
CDR3 protein: CASSEIGATGVAFF

V gene: TRBV30
clone size: NA
J gene: TRBJ2-5
CDR3 protein: CAWSVTGLKETQYF

V gene: TRBV30
clone size: NA
J gene: TRBJ2-7
CDR3 protein: CAWRMGQGPYEQYF

V gene: TRBV9
clone size: NA
J gene: TRBJ2-7
CDR3 protein: CASSVATGNYEQYF

V gene: TRBV19
clone size: NA
J gene: TRBJ2-1
CDR3 protein: CASSIVPGGSHNEQFF

V gene: TRBV6-5
clone size: once
J gene: TRBJ2-2
CDR3 protein: CASSYSSSRSTGELFF

V gene: TRBV29-1
clone size: NA
J gene: TRBJ2-1
CDR3 protein: CSVAGTGVYNEQFF

V gene: TRBV9
clone size: few
J gene: TRBJ1-2
CDR3 protein: CASSATGDGYTF

V gene: TRBV12-5
clone size: once
J gene: TRBJ1-1
CDR3 protein: CASGVGRTEAFF

V gene: TRBV30
clone size: few
J gene: TRBJ2-7
CDR3 protein: CAWSVLRTEAYEQYF

V gene: TRBV30
clone size: NA
J gene: TRBJ2-3
CDR3 protein: CAWSAGRGTDTQYF

V gene: TRBV4-3
clone size: many
J gene: TRBJ2-1
CDR3 protein: CASSQDRGPNNEQFF